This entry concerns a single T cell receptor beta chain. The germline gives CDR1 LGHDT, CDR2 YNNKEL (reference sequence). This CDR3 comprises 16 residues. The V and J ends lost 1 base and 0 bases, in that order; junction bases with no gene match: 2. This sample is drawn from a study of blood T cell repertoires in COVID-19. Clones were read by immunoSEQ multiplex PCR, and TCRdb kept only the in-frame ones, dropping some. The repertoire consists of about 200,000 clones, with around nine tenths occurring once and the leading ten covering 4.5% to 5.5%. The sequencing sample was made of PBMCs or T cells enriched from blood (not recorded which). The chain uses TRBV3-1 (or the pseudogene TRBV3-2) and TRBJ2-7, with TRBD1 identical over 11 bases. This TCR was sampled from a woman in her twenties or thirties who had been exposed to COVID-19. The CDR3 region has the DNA TGTGCCAGCAGCCAAGGGACAGGGGGCATCTCCTACGAGCAGTACTTC. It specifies CASSQGTGGISYEQYF.